This T cell receptor (beta chain) was sequenced during a study of control samples from healthy donors and cancer patients. This CDR3 contains 14 residues. CDR1 LNHDA and CDR2 SQIVND come from the germline V gene (reference sequence). V shed 6 bases and J 4 bases; nucleotides not matched to a gene: 6. The method was immunoSEQ multiplex PCR; TCRdb's version includes in-frame clones alone and lacks a portion of them. Of about 94,000 clones listed, 90% are singletons. This chain joins TRBV19 and TRBJ2-1; 7 nucleotides agree with TRBD1. The TCR comes from a woman aged 18-29 years in good health. Sequencing was done on a sample of blood. In nucleotides, the CDR3 is TGTGCCAGTAGGCCCGGGACAGTTTACAATGAGCAGTTCTTC. Its translation: CASRPGTVYNEQFF. The whole variable domain, filled in from reference TRBV19 and TRBJ2-1, reads DGGITQSPKYLFRKEGQNVTLSCEQNLNHDAMYWYRQDPGQGLRLIYYSQIVNDFQKGDIAEGYSVSREKKESFPLTVTSAQKNPTAFYLCASRPGTVYNEQFFGPGTRLTVL.